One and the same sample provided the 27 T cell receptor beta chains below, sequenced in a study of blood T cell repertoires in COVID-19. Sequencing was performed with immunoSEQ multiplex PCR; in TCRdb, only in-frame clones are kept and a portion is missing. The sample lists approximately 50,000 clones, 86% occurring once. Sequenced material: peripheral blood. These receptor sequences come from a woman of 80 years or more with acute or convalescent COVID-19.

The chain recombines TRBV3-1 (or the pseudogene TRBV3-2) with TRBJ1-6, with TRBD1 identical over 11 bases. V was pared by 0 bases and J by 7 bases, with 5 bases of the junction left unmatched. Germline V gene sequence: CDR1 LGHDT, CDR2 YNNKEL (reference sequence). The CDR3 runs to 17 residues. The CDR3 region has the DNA TGTGCCAGCAGCCAAGAAGGAGGGACAGGGGGAAATTCACCCCTCCACTTT. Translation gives CASSQEGGTGGNSPLHF.

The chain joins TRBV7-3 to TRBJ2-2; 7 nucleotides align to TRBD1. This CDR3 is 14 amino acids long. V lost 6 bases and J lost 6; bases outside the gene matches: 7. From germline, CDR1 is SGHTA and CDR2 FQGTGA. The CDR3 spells CASRPGTGAGELFF. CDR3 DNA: TGTGCCAGCAGGCCGGGCACAGGGGCCGGGGAGCTGTTTTTT.

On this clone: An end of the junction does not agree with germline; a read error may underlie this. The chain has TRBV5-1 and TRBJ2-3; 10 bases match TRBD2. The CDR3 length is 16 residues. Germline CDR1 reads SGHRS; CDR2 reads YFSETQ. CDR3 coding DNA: TGCGCCAGCAGCTTGGGGTCTAGCGGGAGCAGAGATACGCAGTATTTT. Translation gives CASSLGSSGSRDTQYF.

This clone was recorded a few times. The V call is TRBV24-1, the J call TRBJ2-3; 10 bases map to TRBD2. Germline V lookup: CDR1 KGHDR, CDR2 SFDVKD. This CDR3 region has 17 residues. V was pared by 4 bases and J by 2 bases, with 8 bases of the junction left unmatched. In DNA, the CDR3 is TGTGCCACCAGTGACTCCCGACTAGCGGGTACCACAGATACGCAGTATTTT. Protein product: CATSDSRLAGTTDTQYF.

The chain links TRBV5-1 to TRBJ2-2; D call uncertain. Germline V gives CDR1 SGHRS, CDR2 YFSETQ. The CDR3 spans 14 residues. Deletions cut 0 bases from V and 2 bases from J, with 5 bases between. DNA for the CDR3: TGCGCCAGCAGCTTGGGACATAACACCGGGGAGCTGTTTTTT. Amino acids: CASSLGHNTGELFF.

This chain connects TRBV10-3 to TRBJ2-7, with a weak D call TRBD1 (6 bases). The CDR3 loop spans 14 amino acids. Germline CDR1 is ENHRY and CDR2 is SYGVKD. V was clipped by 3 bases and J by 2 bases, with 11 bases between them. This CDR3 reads CAISDSQGTYEQYV. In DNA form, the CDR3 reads TGTGCCATCAGTGATAGCCAGGGGACCTACGAGCAGTACGTC.

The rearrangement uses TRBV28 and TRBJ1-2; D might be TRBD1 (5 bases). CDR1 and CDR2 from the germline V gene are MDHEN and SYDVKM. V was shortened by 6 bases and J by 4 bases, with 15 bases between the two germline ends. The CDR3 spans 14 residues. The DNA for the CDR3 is TGTGCCAGCAGGTCGGAGCGGGGGACCTATGGCTACACCTTC. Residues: CASRSERGTYGYTF.

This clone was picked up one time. The CDR3 region is CASSPGTSSKGSQFF. Here the CDR3 DNA reads TGTGCCAGCAGTCCCGGGACTAGCAGTAAAGGCTCGCAGTTCTTC. The chain is built from TRBV11-3 and TRBJ2-1, with TRBD2 matching over 9 bases. The germline gives CDR1 SGHNT, CDR2 YENEEA. V shed 6 bases and J 12 bases; nucleotides not matched to a gene: 15. This CDR3 is 15 amino acids long.

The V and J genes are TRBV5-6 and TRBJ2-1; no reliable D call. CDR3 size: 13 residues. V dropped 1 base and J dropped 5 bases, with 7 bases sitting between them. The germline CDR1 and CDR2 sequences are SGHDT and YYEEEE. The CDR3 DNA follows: TGTGCCAGCAGCTTGACGGTAAACAATGAGCAGTTCTTC. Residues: CASSLTVNNEQFF.

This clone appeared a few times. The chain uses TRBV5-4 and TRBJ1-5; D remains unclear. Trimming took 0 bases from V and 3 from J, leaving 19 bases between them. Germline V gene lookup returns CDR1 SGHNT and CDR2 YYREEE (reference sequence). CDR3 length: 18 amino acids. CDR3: CASSLANRVRGFNQPQHF. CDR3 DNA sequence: TGTGCCAGCAGCTTGGCTAACAGAGTCCGTGGGTTCAATCAGCCCCAGCATTTT.

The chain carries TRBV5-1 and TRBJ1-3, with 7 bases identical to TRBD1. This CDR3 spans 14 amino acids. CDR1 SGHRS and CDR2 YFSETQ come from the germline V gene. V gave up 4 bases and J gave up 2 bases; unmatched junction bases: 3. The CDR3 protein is CASSRGRAGNTIYF. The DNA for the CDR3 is TGCGCCAGCAGCAGGGGGCGCGCTGGAAACACCATATATTTT.

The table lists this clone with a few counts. CDR3 amino acids: CASSIDPGLAGRKSYNEQFF. In nucleotides, the CDR3 is TGTGCCAGTAGTATAGACCCGGGACTAGCGGGCAGAAAATCCTACAATGAGCAGTTCTTC. This chain joins TRBV19 and TRBJ2-1; 12 bases are a match to TRBD2. The CDR3 runs 20 residues. Unmatched junction bases numbered 10, after V lost 0 bases and J lost 1 base. The germline gives CDR1 LNHDA, CDR2 SQIVND (reference sequence).

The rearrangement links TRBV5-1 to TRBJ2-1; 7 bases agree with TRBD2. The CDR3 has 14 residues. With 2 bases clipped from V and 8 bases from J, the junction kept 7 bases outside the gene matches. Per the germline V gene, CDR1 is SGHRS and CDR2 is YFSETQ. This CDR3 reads CASSFGREGDEQFF. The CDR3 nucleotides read TGCGCCAGCAGCTTCGGCAGGGAGGGCGATGAGCAGTTCTTC.

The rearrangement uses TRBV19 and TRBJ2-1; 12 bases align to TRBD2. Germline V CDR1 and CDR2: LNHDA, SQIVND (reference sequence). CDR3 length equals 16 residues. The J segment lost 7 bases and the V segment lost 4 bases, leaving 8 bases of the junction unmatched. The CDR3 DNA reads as TGTGCCAGTAGTAGCGAGGGACTAGCGGGCCTTAATGAGCAGTTCTTC. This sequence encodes CASSSEGLAGLNEQFF.

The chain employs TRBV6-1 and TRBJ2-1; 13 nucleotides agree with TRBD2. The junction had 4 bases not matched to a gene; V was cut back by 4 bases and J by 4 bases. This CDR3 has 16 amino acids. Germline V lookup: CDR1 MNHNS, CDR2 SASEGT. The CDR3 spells CASSAWTSGGYNEQFF. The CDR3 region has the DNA TGTGCCAGCAGTGCCTGGACTAGCGGGGGTTACAATGAGCAGTTCTTC.

The CDR3, as DNA: TGTGCCAGCAGCTTTGGGGGCCGTGTAGATACGCAGTATTTT. This sequence encodes CASSFGGRVDTQYF. V usage is TRBV7-9 and J usage is TRBJ2-3; maybe TRBD1 (6 bases). Germline-derived CDR1 and CDR2 are SEHNR and FQNEAQ (reference sequence). V was shortened by 3 bases and J by 5 bases, with 12 bases between the two germline ends. There are 14 residues in the CDR3.

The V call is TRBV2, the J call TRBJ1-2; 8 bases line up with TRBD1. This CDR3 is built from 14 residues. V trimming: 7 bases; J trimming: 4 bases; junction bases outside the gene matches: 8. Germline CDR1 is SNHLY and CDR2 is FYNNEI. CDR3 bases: TGTGCCAGCACCCGAGCAGGGGGCGGCTATGGCTACACCTTC. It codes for CASTRAGGGYGYTF.

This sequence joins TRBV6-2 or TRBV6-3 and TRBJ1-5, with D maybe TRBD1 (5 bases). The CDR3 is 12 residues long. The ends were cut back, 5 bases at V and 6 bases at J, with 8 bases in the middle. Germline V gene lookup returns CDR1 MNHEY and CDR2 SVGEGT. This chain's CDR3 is CASSQGTQPQHF. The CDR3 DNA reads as TGTGCCAGCAGTCAGGGAACTCAGCCCCAGCATTTT.

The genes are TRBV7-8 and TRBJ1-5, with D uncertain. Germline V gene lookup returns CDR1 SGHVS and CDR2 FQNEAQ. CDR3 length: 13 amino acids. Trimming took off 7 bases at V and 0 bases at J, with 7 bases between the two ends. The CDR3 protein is CASTHTSNQPQHF. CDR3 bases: TGTGCCAGCACCCACACTAGCAATCAGCCCCAGCATTTT.

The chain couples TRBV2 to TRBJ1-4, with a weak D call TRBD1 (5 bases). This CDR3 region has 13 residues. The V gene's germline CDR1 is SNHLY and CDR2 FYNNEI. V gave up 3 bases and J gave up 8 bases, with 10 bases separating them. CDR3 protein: CASSDIGEEKLFF. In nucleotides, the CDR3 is TGTGCCAGCAGTGATATAGGGGAAGAAAAACTGTTTTTT. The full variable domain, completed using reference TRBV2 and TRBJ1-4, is EPEVTQTPSHQVTQMGQEVILRCVPISNHLYFYWYRQILGQKVEFLVSFYNNEISEKSEIFDDQFSVERPDGSNFTLKIRSTKLEDSAMYFCASSDIGEEKLFFGSGTQLSVL.

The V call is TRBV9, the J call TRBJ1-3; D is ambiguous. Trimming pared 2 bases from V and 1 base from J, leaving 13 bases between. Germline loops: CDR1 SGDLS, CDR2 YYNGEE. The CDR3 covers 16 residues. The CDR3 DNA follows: TGTGCCAGCAGCGTCGGAGCTAGATCATCTGGAAACACCATATATTTT. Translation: CASSVGARSSGNTIYF. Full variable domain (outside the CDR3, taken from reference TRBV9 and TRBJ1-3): DSGVTQTPKHLITATGQRVTLRCSPRSGDLSVYWYQQSLDQGLQFLIQYYNGEERAKGNILERFSAQQFPDLHSELNLSSLELGDSALYFCASSVGARSSGNTIYFGEGSWLTVV.

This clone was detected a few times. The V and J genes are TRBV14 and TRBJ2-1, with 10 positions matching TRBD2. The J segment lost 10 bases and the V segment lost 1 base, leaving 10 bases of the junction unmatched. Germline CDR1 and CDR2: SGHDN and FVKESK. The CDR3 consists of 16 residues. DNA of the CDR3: TGTGCCAGCAGCCAAGTTTTCCCCGGACTAGCGGCCGAGCAGTTCTTC. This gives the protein CASSQVFPGLAAEQFF.

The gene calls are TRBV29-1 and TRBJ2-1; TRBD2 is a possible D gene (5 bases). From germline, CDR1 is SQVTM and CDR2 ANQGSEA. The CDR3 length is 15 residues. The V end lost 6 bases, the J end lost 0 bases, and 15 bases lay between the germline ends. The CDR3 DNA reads TGCAGCGTGAATACCCTAGGGAGCTCCTACAATGAGCAGTTCTTC. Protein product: CSVNTLGSSYNEQFF.

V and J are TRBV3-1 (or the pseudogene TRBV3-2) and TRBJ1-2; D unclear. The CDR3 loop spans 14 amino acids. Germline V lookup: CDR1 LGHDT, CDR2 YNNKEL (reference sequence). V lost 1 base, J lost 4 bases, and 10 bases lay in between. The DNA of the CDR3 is TGTGCCAGCAGCCAAGGAACAGAGACCTATGGCTACACCTTC. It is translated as CASSQGTETYGYTF.

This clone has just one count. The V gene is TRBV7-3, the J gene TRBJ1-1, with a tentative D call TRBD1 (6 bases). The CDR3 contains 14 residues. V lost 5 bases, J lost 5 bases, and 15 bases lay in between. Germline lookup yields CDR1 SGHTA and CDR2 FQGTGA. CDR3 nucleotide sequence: TGTGCCAGCAGCGCCCAGGGGTGGGGAACTGAAGCTTTCTTT. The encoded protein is CASSAQGWGTEAFF.

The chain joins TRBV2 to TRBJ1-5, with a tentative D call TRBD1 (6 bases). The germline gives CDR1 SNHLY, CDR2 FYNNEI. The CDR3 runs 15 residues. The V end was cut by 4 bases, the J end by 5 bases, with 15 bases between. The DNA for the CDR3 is TGTGCCAGCAGTGGGGGGGGGCCTTCAGATCAGCCCCAGCATTTT. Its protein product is CASSGGGPSDQPQHF. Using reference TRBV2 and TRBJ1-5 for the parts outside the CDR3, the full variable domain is EPEVTQTPSHQVTQMGQEVILRCVPISNHLYFYWYRQILGQKVEFLVSFYNNEISEKSEIFDDQFSVERPDGSNFTLKIRSTKLEDSAMYFCASSGGGPSDQPQHFGDGTRLSIL.

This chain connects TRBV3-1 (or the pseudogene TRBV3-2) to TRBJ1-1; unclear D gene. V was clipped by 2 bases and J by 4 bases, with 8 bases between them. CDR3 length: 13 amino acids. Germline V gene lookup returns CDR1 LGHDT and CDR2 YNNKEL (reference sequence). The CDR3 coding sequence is TGTGCCAGCAGCCAAACGGTAGCCACTGAAGCTTTCTTT. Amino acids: CASSQTVATEAFF.